The following is a T cell receptor (beta chain) sequence with its context. Its antigen has not been determined. No base quality information exists; no much larger clone differs at one position. These data come from a study of blood T cells in healthy people across ages (dated by TCRdb to the mid-2010s). Notes on the research overall: In model experiments, template switching captured about one uniquely barcoded TCR beta cDNA molecule for every two T cells. The study measured age-related changes in TCR beta repertoire diversity using deep sequencing normalized with unique cDNA molecular identifiers. Donors were grouped into four age groups: young (average roughly 16 years), middle-aged (39), aged (about 60) and long-lived (just over 80). To avoid experimental bias, donors of different ages were randomly spread across the sequencing lanes. Using the same blood draw, the study looked at two additional independent replicas of 1 million unique cDNA reads for two donors, one aged 18 to 30 and the other aged 80 or older. Summary of the overall study and its limitations: Compared with the aged group, the long-lived group had more naive CD4+ T cells, fewer expanded clones and increased TCR diversity, a pattern suggesting age selection. Observed TCR beta diversity correlated strongly with the percentage of naive T cells measured by flow cytometry. Because donor CMV infection status was unknown, age-related changes in expanded clonotypes were potentially confounded. Bulk unsorted PBMC profiling prevented conclusive comparison of naive and antigen-experienced compartments. As age increased, observed TCR beta diversity per million T cells dropped in a roughly linear way, and a significant reduction was already evident by age 40. Total diversity estimates from one million sequenced T cells were considered lower bounds and underestimates.

The roughly 39 donors, aged about 6 to 95 years, were systemically healthy Caucasian individuals from Russia. Each donor gave approximately 9.4 milliliters of peripheral blood, drawn into EDTA-treated Vacutainer tubes. Ficoll-Paque density-gradient centrifugation was used to isolate PBMCs, with at least 6 million per sample. Trizol reagent was used to extract total RNA from the PBMCs, yielding at least 5 micrograms per sample. Naive CD45RAhigh/CD27high T cell percentages were measured by flow cytometry on a PBMC aliquot from every donor. V is pared back by 6 bases and J by 0 bases, with 12 bases lying between the germline termini. CDR1 MNHNY and CDR2 SVGAGI are derived from the germline V gene (reference sequence). The CDR3 goes from the cysteine to the phenylalanine over 15 residues. Here the CDR3 DNA is all that survives: 45 bases in frame from base 1. The library was obtained by 5' RACE. Sequencing relied on an Illumina HiSeq 2500. A second roughly 7 to 12 cycle PCR used a sample-barcoded 5' primer and a J-beta primer mix. Each TCR beta cDNA molecule received a unique molecular identifier from a template-switch 5' adaptor carrying 12 random nucleotides. Each sample yielded at least 3 million CDR3-containing paired-end reads. First-strand cDNA synthesis was performed from all RNA using the Mint cDNA synthesis kit, with priming by a TRBC-specific oligonucleotide. All cDNA was treated with uracil-DNA glycosylase and then went through a first 18-cycle PCR with the universal primers M1SS and BC2_uni_R. The source study handled its data this way. For normalization, 1 million high-quality reads were randomly selected from each sample, with every read carrying a distinct molecular identifier. Instead of being binned into consensus sequences, reads that shared molecular identifiers were thrown out. MiTCR, run with a Q25 quality threshold and the strictest error-elimination algorithm, handled CDR3 identification, clonotype clustering and error correction. A nonparametric unseen species model with Euler transformation was used to estimate lower-bound total TCR beta diversity. TCRdb reworked the public reads: Q25 trimming with fastp, MiXCR clone assembly, productive beta chains retained. Rows with one shared CDR3 protein collapse into an entry with the most common genes and DNA. The V and J calls follow TCRdb's processing rather than the paper's. The sample table holds more than 650,000 distinct CDR3 sequences, of which about 20% were seen once. Roughly a fifth of the sample rests with the top ten.

The chain uses TRBV6-6 and TRBJ1-5; there is no confident call for the D gene. The sequence came from a man between 65 and 85 years old in good health. Sample: blood. This receptor has the CDR3 CASSNTGYSNQPQHF. The bases are TGTGCCAGCAGCAACACTGGGTATAGCAATCAGCCCCAGCATTTT.